These T cell receptor beta chains were read from a single sample in a study of T cell repertoires in cytomegalovirus infection. TCRdb analysed the reads with MiXCR anew, one entry per CDR3 protein. The sample contains about 740,000 distinct CDR3 sequences, about 40% of which appear only once. Source material: PBMCs. Every receptor here comes from a human donor in good health (CMV status not recorded). Some clones in this sample may be carry-over from other donors' samples. Each CDR3 is given with its conserved first and last residue. The order of the fields is clone size, D gene, V gene, J gene, CDR3 DNA, CDR3 protein. D genes are given only for firm matches. Rows may omit the clone size; those that give it use once, few, many or a size class.

many	.	TRBV6-1	TRBJ1-1	TGTGCCAGCAGTGAGGGGGCGACGGGGAACACTGAAGCTTTCTTT	CASSEGATGNTEAFF
many	.	TRBV7-3	TRBJ2-3	TGTGCCAGCAGCCTCGGGACCTTCACAGATACGCAGTATTTT	CASSLGTFTDTQYF
.	TRBD1	TRBV7-8	TRBJ1-1	TGTGCCAGCAGCCGACAGGGATCGGACACTGAAGCTTTCTTT	CASSRQGSDTEAFF
.	.	TRBV4-1	TRBJ1-2	TGCGCCAGCAGCTCCCGCCCGGACTATGGCTACACCTTC	CASSSRPDYGYTF
.	.	TRBV6-6	TRBJ1-2	TGTGCCAGCGCGAACAGGTCTAACTATGGCTACACCTTC	CASANRSNYGYTF
.	.	TRBV7-9	TRBJ1-1	TGTGCCAGCACGTCACGCGAGAGAGCTTTCTTT	CASTSRERAFF
.	TRBD1	TRBV6-6	TRBJ1-1	TGTGCCAGCAGTTCCCGGGACAGGATCGCTGAAGCTTTCTTT	CASSSRDRIAEAFF
.	.	TRBV24-1	TRBJ1-5	TGTGCCACCAGTGAGAGTGGCTATAGCAATCAGCCCCAGCATTTT	CATSESGYSNQPQHF
.	.	TRBV12-3/TRBV12-4	TRBJ1-2	TGTGCCAGCACGGCAGGGGCCTATGGCTACACCTTC	CASTAGAYGYTF
many	TRBD1	TRBV7-2	TRBJ1-3	TGTGCCAGCAGCTCTACAGGGGCGGCGGCTGGAAACACCATATATTTT	CASSSTGAAAGNTIYF
few	.	TRBV6-5	TRBJ1-6	TGTGCCAGCAGTTACTTAGGGGGTTTTTCACCCCTCCACTTT	CASSYLGGFSPLHF
.	.	TRBV27	TRBJ2-5	TGTGCCAGCAGTTTCTGGGGCAGCTCAGAGACCCAGTACTTC	CASSFWGSSETQYF
.	TRBD1	TRBV19	TRBJ1-1	TGTGCCAGTAGTATGACAGGGGATAACACTGAAGCTTACTTT	CASSMTGDNTEAYF
many	.	TRBV7-2	TRBJ1-1	TGTGCCAGCAGCTTAATGGCGACTAACACTGAAGCTTTCTTT	CASSLMATNTEAFF
.	TRBD1	TRBV2	TRBJ2-3	TGTGCCAGCAGTGAGACAGGGGCTAGCACAGATACGCAGTATTTT	CASSETGASTDTQYF
.	.	TRBV28	TRBJ2-5	TGTGCCACCCACAAAAGGGAGACCCAGTACTTC	CATHKRETQYF
.	.	TRBV5-1	TRBJ2-5	TGCGCCAGCAGCTCAAATACCCCAGGGACCCAGTACTTC	CASSSNTPGTQYF
few	.	TRBV7-3	TRBJ1-2	TGTGCCAGCAGCCAAGGACGCTTGCAACCCTATGGCTACACCTTC	CASSQGRLQPYGYTF
.	TRBD1	TRBV10-3	TRBJ1-1	TGTGCCCTCAGTGGAACAGGGGTGGGCACTGAAGCTTTCTTT	CALSGTGVGTEAFF
.	.	TRBV7-2	TRBJ2-7	TGTGCCAGCAGCTTAGGAATTAAGGACGAGCAGTACTTC	CASSLGIKDEQYF
.	TRBD1	TRBV5-8	TRBJ1-4	TGTGCCAGCAGCCCCCGCCGGGCAGGGGGTGAAAAACTGTTTTTT	CASSPRRAGGEKLFF
.	TRBD2	TRBV6-5	TRBJ2-5	TGTGCCAGCAGCCCCTCTTTGGGGGGGGGAGAGACCCAGTACTTC	CASSPSLGGGETQYF
.	.	TRBV12-3/TRBV12-4	TRBJ1-1	TGTGCCAGCAGTTTTGCGTCGGGGTATTCTTTCTTT	CASSFASGYSFF
few	.	TRBV6-5	TRBJ1-5	TGTGCCAGCAGATCTTACTCGGATAGCAATCAGCCCCAGCATTTT	CASRSYSDSNQPQHF
.	.	TRBV6-5	TRBJ1-3	TGTGCCAGCAGGGTTGAGCCTGCGAGCTCTGGAAACACCATATATTTT	CASRVEPASSGNTIYF
.	.	TRBV6-5	TRBJ2-7	TGTGCCAGCACCCCTAATACGGCGGGTGGGAACTACGAGCAGTACTTC	CASTPNTAGGNYEQYF
.	.	TRBV7-9	TRBJ2-7	TGTGCCAGCAGCTTAGAACAGGCCTCCTACGAGCAGTACTTC	CASSLEQASYEQYF
once	TRBD2	TRBV9	TRBJ2-3	TGTGCCAGCAGCGTAGTTAGCGGGGGTAAAACAGATACGCAGTATTTT	CASSVVSGGKTDTQYF
.	.	TRBV4-1	TRBJ1-2	TGCGCCAGCAGCCAAGGGCGAGGCGAAATCTATGGCTACACCTTC	CASSQGRGEIYGYTF
.	.	TRBV10-3	TRBJ2-5	TGTGCCAGTATCGGGGGCCAACAAGAGACCCAGTACTTC	CASIGGQQETQYF
many	.	TRBV6-6	TRBJ1-2	TGTGCCAGCAGGACGGACGGAGGCTATGGCTACACCTTC	CASRTDGGYGYTF
many	.	TRBV7-4	TRBJ2-2	TGTGCCAGCAGCTTAGAAGGAGGGGACACCGGGGAGCTGTTTTTT	CASSLEGGDTGELFF
.	.	TRBV29-1	TRBJ2-5	TGCAGCGTACCCGGGATCCAAGAGACCCAGTACTTC	CSVPGIQETQYF
few	TRBD2	TRBV4-1	TRBJ2-5	TGCGCCAGCAGCCCCACTAGCGTTCAAGAGACCCAGTACTTC	CASSPTSVQETQYF
few	.	TRBV6-1	TRBJ2-7	TGTGCCAGCAGTCCGGACGGATACTACGAGCAGTACTTC	CASSPDGYYEQYF
few	TRBD1	TRBV7-2	TRBJ1-6	TGTGCCAGCAGCTATCGACAGGGGCGGGATTCACCCCTCCACTTT	CASSYRQGRDSPLHF
.	TRBD1	TRBV15	TRBJ1-1	TGTGCCACCAGCAGAGGAGGGGGCGGATTTGGCCTGGCCGAAAGGGCTTTCTTT	CATSRGGGGFGLAERAFF
.	.	TRBV23-1	TRBJ2-7	TGCGCCAGCAGTCGGAGGGTCTGCTCCTACGAGCAGTACTTC	CASSRRVCSYEQYF
.	.	TRBV5-5	TRBJ1-5	TGTGCCAGCAGCGACAGGTTACGGAGCAATCAGCCCCAGCATTTT	CASSDRLRSNQPQHF
.	.	TRBV4-1	TRBJ1-2	TGCGCCAGCAGCCAAGATCCTGGTAGGGTAAACTATGGCTACACCTTC	CASSQDPGRVNYGYTF
many	.	TRBV12-3/TRBV12-4	TRBJ1-2	TGTGCCAGCAGTTTAGCGCTTTGGACGGCAGGAGTTGTTCGTAATGGCTACACCTTC	CASSLALWTAGVVRNGYTF
few	TRBD1	TRBV19	TRBJ2-1	TGTGCCAGTAGTGTCCAGGGGGCGCTTAAGGTTGAGCAGTTCTTC	CASSVQGALKVEQFF
once	TRBD2	TRBV19	TRBJ2-3	TGTGCCACTACCAGGGGACTAGCGGGAGGGCCCACCCACCCGCAGTATTTT	CATTRGLAGGPTHPQYF
.	.	TRBV20-1	TRBJ1-1	TGCAGTGCCGTGAACACTGAAGCTTTCTTT	CSAVNTEAFF
.	.	TRBV6-1	TRBJ2-7	TGTGCCAGCAGTGAAGCTGGCGGGGCCCCCAGGGACGAGCAGTACTTC	CASSEAGGAPRDEQYF
many	.	TRBV7-6	TRBJ1-1	TGTGCCAGCAGCTTAGAGGGATTTACTGAAGCTTTCTTT	CASSLEGFTEAFF
few	.	TRBV20-1	TRBJ1-5	TGCAGTGCAAATGAAGTGGACAGAAGCAATCAGCCCCAGCATTTT	CSANEVDRSNQPQHF
.	TRBD2	TRBV7-8	TRBJ2-7	TGTGCCAGCAGCTTGGGGGGGAGGCCCGACGAGCAGTACTTC	CASSLGGRPDEQYF
few	TRBD1	TRBV27	TRBJ1-1	TGTGCCAGCAGCCACCCCCCAGGGGGGAACACTGAAGCTTTCTTT	CASSHPPGGNTEAFF
few	.	TRBV5-4	TRBJ1-4	TGTGCCAGCAGCCCCCGCCCATTCGGGGAAAAACTGTTTTTT	CASSPRPFGEKLFF